Listed here are 8 T cell receptor beta chains from one sample, sequenced in a study of blood T cells in healthy people across ages. Primed by a sample-barcoded 5' primer and a J-beta primer mix, a second PCR proceeded for 7 to 11 cycles. TCRdb redid the calling of the 5' RACE reads with MiXCR, one entry per CDR3 protein. This table holds fewer than 800,000 distinct CDR3 sequences, over 20% found once. The specimen was blood. The origin of the receptors is a man in his 70s in good health.

The chain recombines TRBV5-8 with TRBJ2-3, with 10 bases that match TRBD1. V shed 5 bases and J 1 base; nucleotides not matched to a gene: 10. Germline lookup yields CDR1 SGHTS and CDR2 YDEGEE. CDR3 length: 17 amino acids. As DNA, the CDR3 is TGTGCCAGCAGTCGGGACAGGGGTATGGGGCGCACAGATACGCAGTATTTT. Amino acids: CASSRDRGMGRTDTQYF.

This clonotype was found a few times. The CDR3 DNA follows: TGTGCCAGCAGTTTCCAAGCGGGAGGGTCAGATACGCAGTATTTT. This translates into CASSFQAGGSDTQYF. The chain carries TRBV12-3 or TRBV12-4 and TRBJ2-3; 10 bases fit TRBD2. V lost 3 bases to trimming and J lost 4 bases; unmatched junction nucleotides: 4. The CDR3 spans 15 residues.

This clonotype was picked up a small number of times. The chain links TRBV20-1 to TRBJ2-3, with D possibly TRBD1 on 5 matching bases. The CDR3 loop spans 14 amino acids. V was pared by 3 bases and J by 1 base, with 11 bases between. The germline gives CDR1 DFQATT, CDR2 SNEGSKA (reference sequence). The CDR3 DNA reads as TGCAGTGCTAGGGGCTGGGGCCGCACAGATACGCAGTATTTT. It encodes CSARGWGRTDTQYF.

This clonotype was detected a few times. CDR3 bases: TGTGCCAGCAGCCCTCGCGGGAGGGGTTACGAGCAGTACTTC. Protein: CASSPRGRGYEQYF. V and J are TRBV3-1 and TRBJ2-7, with TRBD2 identical over 9 bases. Trimming at V came to 4 bases and at J to 4 bases, leaving 5 bases not matched to a gene. The CDR3 covers 14 residues. The germline CDR1 and CDR2 sequences are LGHDT and YNNKEL (reference sequence).

This clonotype was recorded at least ten times. The rearrangement links TRBV20-1 to TRBJ2-3; TRBD2 matches at 10 bases. The germline V gene has CDR1 DFQATT and CDR2 SNEGSKA (reference sequence). The trim removed 5 bases at V and 2 bases at J, leaving 7 bases unmatched. CDR3 length: 15 amino acids. CDR3 sequence: CSAQKLAGNTDTQYF. In DNA form, the CDR3 reads TGCAGTGCTCAGAAACTAGCGGGAAACACAGATACGCAGTATTTT.

The rearrangement joins TRBV6-1 to TRBJ2-1, with 7 bases fitting TRBD1. CDR1 and CDR2 from the germline V gene are MNHNS and SASEGT. This CDR3 spans 15 amino acids. The V segment lost 6 bases and the J segment 1 base; nucleotides outside the gene matches: 6. In DNA form, the CDR3 reads TGTGCCAGCAGGGAACAGGGGAGATCCTACAATGAGCAGTTCTTC. This gives the protein CASREQGRSYNEQFF.

Note on this clonotype: Because the CDR3 is missing its conserved closing phenylalanine or tryptophan, this is likely a read error. It is unclear where the CDR3 begins or ends on the DNA, so no DNA is shown, and the CDR3 is as TCRdb lists it. The J gene is TRBJ2-7, the V gene TRBV4-1. CDR1 is MGHRA and CDR2 is YSYEKL in the germline V gene. The CDR3 comprises 8 residues, both ends counted. Here the CDR3 reads CASSQTGS.

This clonotype was seen many times. V and J are TRBV20-1 and TRBJ2-7; TRBD2 agrees at 12 bases. Germline CDR1 reads DFQATT; CDR2 reads SNEGSKA (reference sequence). The CDR3 runs to 14 residues. With 6 bases clipped from V and 2 bases from J, the junction kept 5 bases outside the gene matches. The CDR3 spells CSALAGGQAYEQYF. Here the CDR3 DNA reads TGCAGTGCGCTAGCGGGAGGGCAAGCCTACGAGCAGTACTTC.